This TCR beta chain is drawn from a study of blood T cell repertoires in COVID-19. This CDR3 has 14 amino acids. V shed 3 bases and J shed 4 bases, with 10 bases lying between them. Germline V lookup: CDR1 SGDLS, CDR2 YYNGEE. Clones were sequenced by immunoSEQ multiplex PCR, and TCRdb holds only the in-frame ones, with some missing. The sample has 65,000 to 85,000 clones, roughly 89% seen once. The sequencing input was peripheral blood. The rearrangement joins TRBV9 to TRBJ1-4, with D tentatively TRBD1 (6 bases). This clonotype was obtained from a man over 45 with active COVID-19. The CDR3: CASSEDSLNEKLFF. In DNA form, the CDR3 reads TGTGCCAGCAGCGAGGACAGCCTTAATGAAAAACTGTTTTTT.